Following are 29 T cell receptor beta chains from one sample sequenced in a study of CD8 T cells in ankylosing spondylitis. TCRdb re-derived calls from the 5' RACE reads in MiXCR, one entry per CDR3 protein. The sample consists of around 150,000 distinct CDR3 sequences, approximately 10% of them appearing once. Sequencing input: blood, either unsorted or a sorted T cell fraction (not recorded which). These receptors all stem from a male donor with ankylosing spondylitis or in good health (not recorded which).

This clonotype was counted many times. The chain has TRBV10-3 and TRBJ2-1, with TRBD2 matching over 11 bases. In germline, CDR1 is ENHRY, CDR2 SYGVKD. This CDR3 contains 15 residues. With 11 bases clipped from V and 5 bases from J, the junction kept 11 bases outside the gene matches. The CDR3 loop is CASDPGLAGHNEQFF. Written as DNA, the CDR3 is TGTGCCTCGGACCCTGGACTAGCGGGCCACAATGAGCAGTTCTTC.

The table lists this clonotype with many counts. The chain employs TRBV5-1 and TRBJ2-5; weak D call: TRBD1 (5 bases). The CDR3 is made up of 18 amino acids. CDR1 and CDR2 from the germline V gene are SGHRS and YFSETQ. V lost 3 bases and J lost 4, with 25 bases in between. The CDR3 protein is CASSWARDSSLWGETQYF. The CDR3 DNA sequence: TGCGCCAGCAGCTGGGCCCGAGACAGTTCATTATGGGGAGAGACCCAGTACTTC.

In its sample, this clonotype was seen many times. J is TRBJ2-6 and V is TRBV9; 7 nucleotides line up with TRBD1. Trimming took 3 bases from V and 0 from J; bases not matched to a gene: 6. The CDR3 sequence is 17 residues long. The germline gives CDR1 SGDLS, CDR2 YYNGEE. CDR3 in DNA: TGTGCCAGCAGCGCAGGGACAGAACCCTCTGGGGCCAACGTCCTGACTTTC. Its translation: CASSAGTEPSGANVLTF. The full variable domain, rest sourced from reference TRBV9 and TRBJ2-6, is DSGVTQTPKHLITATGQRVTLRCSPRSGDLSVYWYQQSLDQGLQFLIQYYNGEERAKGNILERFSAQQFPDLHSELNLSSLELGDSALYFCASSAGTEPSGANVLTFGAGSRLTVL.

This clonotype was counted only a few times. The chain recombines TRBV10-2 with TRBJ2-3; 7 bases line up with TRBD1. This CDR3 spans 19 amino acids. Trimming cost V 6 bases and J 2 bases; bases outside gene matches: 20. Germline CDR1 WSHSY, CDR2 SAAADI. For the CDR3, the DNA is TGCGCCAGCAGAGGGGGCAGGGGTCCCGATGAGGGCAACACAGATACGCAGTATTTT. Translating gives CASRGGRGPDEGNTDTQYF.

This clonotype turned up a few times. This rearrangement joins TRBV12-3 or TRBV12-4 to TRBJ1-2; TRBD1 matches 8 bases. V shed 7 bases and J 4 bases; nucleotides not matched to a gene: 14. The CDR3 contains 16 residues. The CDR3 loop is CASTRNQGAGGYGYTF. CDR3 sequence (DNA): TGTGCCAGCACCCGAAACCAGGGGGCGGGAGGCTATGGCTACACCTTC.

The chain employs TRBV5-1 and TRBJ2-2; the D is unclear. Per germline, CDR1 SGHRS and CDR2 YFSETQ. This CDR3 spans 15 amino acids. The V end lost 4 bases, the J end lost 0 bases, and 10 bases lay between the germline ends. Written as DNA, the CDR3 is TGCGCCAGCAGCCAGGCGACCGCGAACACCGGGGAGCTGTTTTTT. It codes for CASSQATANTGELFF.

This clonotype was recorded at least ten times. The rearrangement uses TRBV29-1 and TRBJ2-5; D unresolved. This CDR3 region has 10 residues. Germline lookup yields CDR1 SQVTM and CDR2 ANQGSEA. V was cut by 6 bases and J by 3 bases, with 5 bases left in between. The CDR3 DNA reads TGCAGCGTGGAGAAAGAGACCCAGTACTTC. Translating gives CSVEKETQYF.

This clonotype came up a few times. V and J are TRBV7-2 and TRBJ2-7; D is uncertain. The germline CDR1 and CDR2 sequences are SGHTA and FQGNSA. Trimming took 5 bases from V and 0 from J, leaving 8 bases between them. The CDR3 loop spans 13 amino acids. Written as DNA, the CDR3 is TGTGCCAGCAGCCGCCTGGACTCCTACGAGCAGTACTTC. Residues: CASSRLDSYEQYF.

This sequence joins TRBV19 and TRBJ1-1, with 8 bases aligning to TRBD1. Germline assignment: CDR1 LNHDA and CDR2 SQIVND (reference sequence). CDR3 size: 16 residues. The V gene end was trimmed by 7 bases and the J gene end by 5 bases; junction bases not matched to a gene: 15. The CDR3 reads CASILGQATSRTEAFF. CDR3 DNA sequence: TGTGCCAGTATTTTGGGACAGGCAACCTCTAGGACTGAAGCTTTCTTT.

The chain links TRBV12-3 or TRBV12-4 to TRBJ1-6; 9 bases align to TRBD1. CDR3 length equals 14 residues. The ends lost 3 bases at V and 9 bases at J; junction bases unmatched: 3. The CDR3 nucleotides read TGTGCCAGCAGTTTGACAGGGGGAAGTTCACCCCTCCACTTT. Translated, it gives CASSLTGGSSPLHF.

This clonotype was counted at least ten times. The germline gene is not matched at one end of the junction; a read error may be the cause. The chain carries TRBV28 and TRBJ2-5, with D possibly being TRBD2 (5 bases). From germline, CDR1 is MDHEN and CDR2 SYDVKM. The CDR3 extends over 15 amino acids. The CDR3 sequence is CASSTSVGSQKTQYF. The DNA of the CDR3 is TGTGCCAGCAGTACATCAGTGGGGAGCCAAAAGACCCAGTACTTC.

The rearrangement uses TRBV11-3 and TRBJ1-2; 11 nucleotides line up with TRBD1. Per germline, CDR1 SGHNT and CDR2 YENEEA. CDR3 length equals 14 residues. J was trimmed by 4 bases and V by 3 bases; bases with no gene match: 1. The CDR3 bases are TGTGCCAGCAGCTTCGGACAGGGGGCCTATGGCTACACCTTC. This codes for CASSFGQGAYGYTF.

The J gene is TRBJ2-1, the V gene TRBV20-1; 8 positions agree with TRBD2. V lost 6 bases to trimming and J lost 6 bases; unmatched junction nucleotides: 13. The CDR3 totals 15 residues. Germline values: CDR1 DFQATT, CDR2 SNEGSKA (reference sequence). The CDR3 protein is CSAWGSSGATNEQFF. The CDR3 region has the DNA TGCAGTGCGTGGGGGAGTAGCGGGGCGACCAATGAGCAGTTCTTC.

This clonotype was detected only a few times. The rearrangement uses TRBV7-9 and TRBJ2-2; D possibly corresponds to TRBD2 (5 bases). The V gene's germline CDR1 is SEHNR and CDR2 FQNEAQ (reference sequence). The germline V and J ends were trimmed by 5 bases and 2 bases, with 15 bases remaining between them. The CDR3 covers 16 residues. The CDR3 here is CASSRGLAKNTGELFF. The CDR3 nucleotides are TGTGCCAGCAGCCGAGGTTTAGCGAAAAACACCGGGGAGCTGTTTTTT.

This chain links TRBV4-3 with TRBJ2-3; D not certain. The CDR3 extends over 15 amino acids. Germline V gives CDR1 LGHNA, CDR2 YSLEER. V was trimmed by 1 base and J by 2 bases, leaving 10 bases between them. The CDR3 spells CASSQVVGNTDTQYF. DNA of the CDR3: TGCGCCAGCAGCCAAGTGGTTGGCAACACAGATACGCAGTATTTT.

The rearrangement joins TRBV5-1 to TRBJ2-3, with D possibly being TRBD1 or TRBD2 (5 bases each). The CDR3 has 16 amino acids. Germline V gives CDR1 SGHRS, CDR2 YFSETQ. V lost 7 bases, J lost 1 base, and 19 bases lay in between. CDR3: CASVSRDPGGTDTQYF. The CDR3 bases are TGCGCCAGCGTCTCCAGGGACCCCGGAGGCACAGATACGCAGTATTTT.

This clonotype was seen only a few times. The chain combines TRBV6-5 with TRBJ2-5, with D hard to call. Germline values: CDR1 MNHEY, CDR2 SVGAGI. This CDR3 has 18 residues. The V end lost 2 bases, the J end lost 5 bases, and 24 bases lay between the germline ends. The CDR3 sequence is CASSYSNRPSFGSETQYF. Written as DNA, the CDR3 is TGTGCCAGCAGTTACAGCAATCGGCCTAGTTTTGGTTCGGAGACCCAGTACTTC.

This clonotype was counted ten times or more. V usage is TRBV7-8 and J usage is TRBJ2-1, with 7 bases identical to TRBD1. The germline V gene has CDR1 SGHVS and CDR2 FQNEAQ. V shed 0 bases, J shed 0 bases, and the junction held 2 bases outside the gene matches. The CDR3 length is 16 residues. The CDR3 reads CASSLAAGGSYNEQFF. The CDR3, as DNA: TGTGCCAGCAGCTTAGCGGCAGGGGGCTCCTACAATGAGCAGTTCTTC.

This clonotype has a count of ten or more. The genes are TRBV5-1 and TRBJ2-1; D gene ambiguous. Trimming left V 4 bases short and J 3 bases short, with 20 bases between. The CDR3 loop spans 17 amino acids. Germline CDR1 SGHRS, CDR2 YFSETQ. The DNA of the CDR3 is TGCGCCAGCAGCCGGTCCGTAGGGCCGTCTCTCTACAATGAGCAGTTCTTC. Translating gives CASSRSVGPSLYNEQFF.

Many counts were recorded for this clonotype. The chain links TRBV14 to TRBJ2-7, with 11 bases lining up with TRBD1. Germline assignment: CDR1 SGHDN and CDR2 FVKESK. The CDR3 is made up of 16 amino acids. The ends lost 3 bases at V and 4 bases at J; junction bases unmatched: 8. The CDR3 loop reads CASSHLSGTGGYEQYF. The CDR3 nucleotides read TGTGCCAGCAGCCATCTTAGTGGGACAGGGGGGTACGAGCAGTACTTC.

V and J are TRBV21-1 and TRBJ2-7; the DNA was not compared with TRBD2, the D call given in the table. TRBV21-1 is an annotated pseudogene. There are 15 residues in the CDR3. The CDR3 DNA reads TGTGCCAGCAGCAAAATCAGGACTAGCGCGTACGAGCAGTACTTC. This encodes CASSKIRTSAYEQYF.

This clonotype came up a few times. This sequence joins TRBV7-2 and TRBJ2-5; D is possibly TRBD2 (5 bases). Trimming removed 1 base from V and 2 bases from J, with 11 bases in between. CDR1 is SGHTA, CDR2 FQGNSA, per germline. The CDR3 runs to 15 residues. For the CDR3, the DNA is TGTGCCAGCAGCTTAGATAACGACTATCAAGAGACCCAGTACTTC. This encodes CASSLDNDYQETQYF.

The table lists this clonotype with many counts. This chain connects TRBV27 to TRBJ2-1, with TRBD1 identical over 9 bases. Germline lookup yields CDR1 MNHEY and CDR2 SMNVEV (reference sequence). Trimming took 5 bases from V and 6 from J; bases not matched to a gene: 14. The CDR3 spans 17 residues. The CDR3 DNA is TGTGCCAGCAGTCCCGGACAGGGGTCCTCAAGTGGCAATGAGCAGTTCTTC. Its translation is CASSPGQGSSSGNEQFF.

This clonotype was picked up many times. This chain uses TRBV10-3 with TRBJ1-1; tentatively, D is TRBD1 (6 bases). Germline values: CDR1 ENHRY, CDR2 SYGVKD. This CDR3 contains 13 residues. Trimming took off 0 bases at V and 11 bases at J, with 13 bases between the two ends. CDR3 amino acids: CAISESTGQEAFF. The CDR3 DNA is TGTGCCATCAGTGAGTCGACAGGCCAGGAGGCTTTCTTT.

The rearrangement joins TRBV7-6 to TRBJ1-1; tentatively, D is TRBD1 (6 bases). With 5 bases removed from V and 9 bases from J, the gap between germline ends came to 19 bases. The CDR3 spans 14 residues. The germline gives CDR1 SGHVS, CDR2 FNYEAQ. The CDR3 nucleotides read TGTGCCAGCAGCCCGGGTGGACAGTCTGATAAAGCTTTCTTT. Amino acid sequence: CASSPGGQSDKAFF.

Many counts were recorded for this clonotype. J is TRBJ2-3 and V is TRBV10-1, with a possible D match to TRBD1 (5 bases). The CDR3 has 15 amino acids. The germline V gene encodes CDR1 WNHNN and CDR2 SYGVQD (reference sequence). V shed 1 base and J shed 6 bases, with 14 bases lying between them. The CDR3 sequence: CASSEFGRDGDTQYF. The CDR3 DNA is TGCGCCAGCAGTGAGTTCGGCAGGGATGGCGATACGCAGTATTTT.

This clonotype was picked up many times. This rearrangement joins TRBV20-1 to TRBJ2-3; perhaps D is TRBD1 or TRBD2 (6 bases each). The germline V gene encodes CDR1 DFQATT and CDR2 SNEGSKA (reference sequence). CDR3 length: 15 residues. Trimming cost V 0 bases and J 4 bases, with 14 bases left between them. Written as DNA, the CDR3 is TGCAGTGCTAGAGATTGGGGGGCTGGCCCAGATACGCAGTATTTT. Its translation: CSARDWGAGPDTQYF.

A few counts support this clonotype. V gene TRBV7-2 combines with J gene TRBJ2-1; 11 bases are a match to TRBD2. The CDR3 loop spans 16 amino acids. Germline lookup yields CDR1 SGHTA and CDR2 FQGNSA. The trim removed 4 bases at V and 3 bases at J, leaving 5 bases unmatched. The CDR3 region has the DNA TGTGCCAGCAGCTCCTCTAGCGGGGGGAACTACAATGAGCAGTTCTTC. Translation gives CASSSSSGGNYNEQFF.

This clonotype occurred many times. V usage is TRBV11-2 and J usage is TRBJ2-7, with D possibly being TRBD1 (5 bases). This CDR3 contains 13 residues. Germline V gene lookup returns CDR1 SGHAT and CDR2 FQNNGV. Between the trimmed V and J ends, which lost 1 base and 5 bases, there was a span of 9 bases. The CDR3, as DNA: TGTGCCAGCAGCTTAGTGGGGCAAAACGAGCAGTACTTC. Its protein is CASSLVGQNEQYF.